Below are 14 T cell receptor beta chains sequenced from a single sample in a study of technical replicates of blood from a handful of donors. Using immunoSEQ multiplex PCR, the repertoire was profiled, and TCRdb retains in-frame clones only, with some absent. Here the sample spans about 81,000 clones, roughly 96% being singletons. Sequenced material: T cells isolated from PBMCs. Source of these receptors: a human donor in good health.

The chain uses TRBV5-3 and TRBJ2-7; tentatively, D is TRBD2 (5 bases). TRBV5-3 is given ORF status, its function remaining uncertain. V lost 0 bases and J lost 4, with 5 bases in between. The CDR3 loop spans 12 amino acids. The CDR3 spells CARSLAGYEQYF. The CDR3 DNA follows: TGTGCCAGAAGCTTGGCGGGATACGAGCAGTACTTC.

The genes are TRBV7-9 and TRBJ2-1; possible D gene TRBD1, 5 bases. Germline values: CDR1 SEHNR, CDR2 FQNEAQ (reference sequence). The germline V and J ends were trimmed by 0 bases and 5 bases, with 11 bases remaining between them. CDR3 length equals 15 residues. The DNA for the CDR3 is TGTGCCAGCAGCTTAGCGCAGGGTATCCACAATGAGCAGTTCTTC. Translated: CASSLAQGIHNEQFF.

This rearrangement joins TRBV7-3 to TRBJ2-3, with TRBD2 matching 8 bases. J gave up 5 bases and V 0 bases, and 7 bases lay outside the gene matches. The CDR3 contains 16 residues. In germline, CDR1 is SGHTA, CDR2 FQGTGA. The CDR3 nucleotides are TGTGCCAGCAGCTTAACGGTCTTCGGGGGGGGAGATACGCAGTATTTT. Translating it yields CASSLTVFGGGDTQYF.

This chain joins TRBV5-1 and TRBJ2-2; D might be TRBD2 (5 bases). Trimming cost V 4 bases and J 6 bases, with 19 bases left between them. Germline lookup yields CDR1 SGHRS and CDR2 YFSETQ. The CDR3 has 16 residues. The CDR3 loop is CASSRGQAEGPGELFF. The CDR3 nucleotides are TGCGCCAGCAGCCGAGGGCAGGCCGAGGGTCCCGGGGAGCTGTTTTTT.

The CDR3 reads CASSEGGPGGEKLFF. The CDR3 DNA follows: TGTGCCAGCAGTGAAGGTGGGCCAGGGGGTGAAAAACTGTTTTTT. The chain joins TRBV6-1 to TRBJ1-4; 7 bases fit TRBD1. CDR3 size: 15 residues. After removal of 1 base from V and 7 bases from J, the junction contained 6 bases not matched to a gene. Germline assignment: CDR1 MNHNS and CDR2 SASEGT.

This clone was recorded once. CDR3 region: CASRSGPGGYTF. The CDR3 bases are TGTGCCAGCAGGTCAGGGCCAGGTGGCTACACCTTC. This rearrangement joins TRBV6-1 to TRBJ1-2; perhaps TRBD1 as D (5 bases). The V end was cut by 6 bases, the J end by 7 bases, with 12 bases between. The CDR3 contains 12 residues. Looked up from germline, CDR1 is MNHNS and CDR2 is SASEGT.

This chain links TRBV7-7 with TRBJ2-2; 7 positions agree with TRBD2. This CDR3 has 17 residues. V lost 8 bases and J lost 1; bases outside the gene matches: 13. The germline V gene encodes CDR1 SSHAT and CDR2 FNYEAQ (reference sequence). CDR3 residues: CASLGIRAGLNTGELFF. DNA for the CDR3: TGTGCCAGCCTCGGTATCAGAGCGGGATTGAACACCGGGGAGCTGTTTTTT.

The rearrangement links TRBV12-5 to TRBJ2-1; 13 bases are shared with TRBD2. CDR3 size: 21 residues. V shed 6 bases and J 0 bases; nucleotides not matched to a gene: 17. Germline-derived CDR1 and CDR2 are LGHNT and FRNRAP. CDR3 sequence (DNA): TGTGCTAGTGGACTCCCGCCGGGGGGACTAGCGGGGACCAGCTCCTACAATGAGCAGTTCTTC. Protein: CASGLPPGGLAGTSSYNEQFF.

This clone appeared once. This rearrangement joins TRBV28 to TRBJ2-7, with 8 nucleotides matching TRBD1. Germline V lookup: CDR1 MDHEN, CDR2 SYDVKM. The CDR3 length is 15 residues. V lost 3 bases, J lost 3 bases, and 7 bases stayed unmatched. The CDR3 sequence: CASSFGQGILYEQYF. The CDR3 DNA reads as TGTGCCAGCAGTTTCGGACAGGGAATTCTCTACGAGCAGTACTTC. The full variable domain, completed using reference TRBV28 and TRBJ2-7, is DVKVTQSSRYLVKRTGEKVFLECVQDMDHENMFWYRQDPGLGLRLIYFSYDVKMKEKGDIPEGYSVSREKKERFSLILESASTNQTSMYLCASSFGQGILYEQYFGPGTRLTVT.

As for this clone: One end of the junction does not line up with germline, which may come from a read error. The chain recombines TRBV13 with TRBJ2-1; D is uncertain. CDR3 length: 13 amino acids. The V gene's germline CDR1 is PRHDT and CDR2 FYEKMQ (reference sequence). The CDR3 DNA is TGTGCCAGCAGCCTCGGGTCCTTCAATGAGCAGTTCTTC. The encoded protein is CASSLGSFNEQFF.

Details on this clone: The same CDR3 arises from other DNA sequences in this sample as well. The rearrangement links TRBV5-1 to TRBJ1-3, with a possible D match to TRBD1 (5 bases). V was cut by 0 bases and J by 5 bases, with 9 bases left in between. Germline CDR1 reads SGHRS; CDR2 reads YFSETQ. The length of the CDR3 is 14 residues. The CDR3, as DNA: TGCGCCAGCAGCTTGGACAGGACGCGAAACACCATATATTTT. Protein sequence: CASSLDRTRNTIYF.

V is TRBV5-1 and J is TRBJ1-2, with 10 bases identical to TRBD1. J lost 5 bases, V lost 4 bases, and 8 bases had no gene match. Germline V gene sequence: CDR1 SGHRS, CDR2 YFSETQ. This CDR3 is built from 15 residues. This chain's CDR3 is CASSIGTGVSYGYTF. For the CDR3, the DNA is TGCGCCAGCAGCATAGGGACAGGGGTTTCGTATGGCTACACCTTC. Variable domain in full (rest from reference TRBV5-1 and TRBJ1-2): KAGVTQTPRYLIKTRGQQVTLSCSPISGHRSVSWYQQTPGQGLQFLFEYFSETQRNKGNFPGRFSGRQFSNSRSEMNVSTLELGDSALYLCASSIGTGVSYGYTFGSGTRLTVV.

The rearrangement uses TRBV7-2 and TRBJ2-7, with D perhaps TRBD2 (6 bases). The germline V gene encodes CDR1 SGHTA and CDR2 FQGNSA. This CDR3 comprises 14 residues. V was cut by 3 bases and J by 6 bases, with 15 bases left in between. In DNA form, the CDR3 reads TGTGCCAGCAGCTTGGAGGGCAGGAGTGGCGAGCAGTACTTC. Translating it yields CASSLEGRSGEQYF.

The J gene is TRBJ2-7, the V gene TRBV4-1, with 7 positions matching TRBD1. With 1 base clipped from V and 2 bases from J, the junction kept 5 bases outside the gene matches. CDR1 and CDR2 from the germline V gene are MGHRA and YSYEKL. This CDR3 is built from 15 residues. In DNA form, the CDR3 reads TGCGCCAGCAGCCAAGGGGGACAGCCTGCCTACGAGCAGTACTTC. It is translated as CASSQGGQPAYEQYF.